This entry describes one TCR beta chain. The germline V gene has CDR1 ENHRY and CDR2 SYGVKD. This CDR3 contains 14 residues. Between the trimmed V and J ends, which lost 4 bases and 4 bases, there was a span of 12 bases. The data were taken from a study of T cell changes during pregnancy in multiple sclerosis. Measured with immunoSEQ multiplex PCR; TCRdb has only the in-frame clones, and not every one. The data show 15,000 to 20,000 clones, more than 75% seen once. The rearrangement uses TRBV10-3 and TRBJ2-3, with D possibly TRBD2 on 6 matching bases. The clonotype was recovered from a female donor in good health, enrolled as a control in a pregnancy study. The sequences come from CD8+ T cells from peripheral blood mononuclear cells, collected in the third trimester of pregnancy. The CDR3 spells CAISGERRADTQYF. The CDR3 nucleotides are TGTGCCATCAGTGGAGAAAGGAGGGCAGATACGCAGTATTTT.